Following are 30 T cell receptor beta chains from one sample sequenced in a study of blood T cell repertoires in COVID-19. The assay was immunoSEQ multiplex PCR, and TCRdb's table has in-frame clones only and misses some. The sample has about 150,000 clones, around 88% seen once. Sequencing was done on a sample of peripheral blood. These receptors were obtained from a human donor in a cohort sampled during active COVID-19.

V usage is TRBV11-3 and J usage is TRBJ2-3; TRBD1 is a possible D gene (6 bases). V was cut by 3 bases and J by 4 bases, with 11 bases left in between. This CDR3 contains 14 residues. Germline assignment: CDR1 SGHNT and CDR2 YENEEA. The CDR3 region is CASSFSTGPDTQYF. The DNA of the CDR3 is TGTGCCAGCAGCTTTTCCACAGGGCCAGATACGCAGTATTTT.

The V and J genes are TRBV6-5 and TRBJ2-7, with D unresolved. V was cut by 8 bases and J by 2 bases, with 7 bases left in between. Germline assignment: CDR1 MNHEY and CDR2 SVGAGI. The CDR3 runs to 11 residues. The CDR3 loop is CASASAYEQYF. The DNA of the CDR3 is TGTGCCAGCGCCTCAGCCTACGAGCAGTACTTC.

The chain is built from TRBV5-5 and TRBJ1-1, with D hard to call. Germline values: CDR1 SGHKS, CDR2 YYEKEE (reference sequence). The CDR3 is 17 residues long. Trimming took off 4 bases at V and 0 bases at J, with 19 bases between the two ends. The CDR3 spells CASSLKGASQMNTEAFF. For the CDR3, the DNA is TGTGCCAGCAGCCTCAAGGGAGCCTCCCAAATGAACACTGAAGCTTTCTTT.

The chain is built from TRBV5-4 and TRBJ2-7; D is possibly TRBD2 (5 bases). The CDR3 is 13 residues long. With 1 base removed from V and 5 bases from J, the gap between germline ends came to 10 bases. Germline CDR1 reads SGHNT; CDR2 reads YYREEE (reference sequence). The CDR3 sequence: CASSLYEEDEQYF. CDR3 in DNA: TGTGCCAGCAGCTTGTACGAGGAGGACGAGCAGTACTTC.

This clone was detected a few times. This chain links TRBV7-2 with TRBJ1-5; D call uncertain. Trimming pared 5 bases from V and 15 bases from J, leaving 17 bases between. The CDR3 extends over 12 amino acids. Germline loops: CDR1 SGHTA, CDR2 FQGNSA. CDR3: CASSIRSGDRHF. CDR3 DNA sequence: TGTGCCAGCAGCATCCGCTCAGGCGATAGGCATTTT.

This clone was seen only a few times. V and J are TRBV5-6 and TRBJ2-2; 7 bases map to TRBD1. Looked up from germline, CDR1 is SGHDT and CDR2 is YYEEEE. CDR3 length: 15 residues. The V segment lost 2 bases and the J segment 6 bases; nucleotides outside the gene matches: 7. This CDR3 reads CASSFSDRVSGELFF. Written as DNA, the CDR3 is TGTGCCAGCAGCTTCAGCGACAGGGTGTCCGGGGAGCTGTTTTTT.

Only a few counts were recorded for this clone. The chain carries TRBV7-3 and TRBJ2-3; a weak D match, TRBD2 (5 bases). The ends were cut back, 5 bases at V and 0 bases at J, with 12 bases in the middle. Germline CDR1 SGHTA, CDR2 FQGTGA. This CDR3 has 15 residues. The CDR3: CASSQSGASTDTQYF. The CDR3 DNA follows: TGTGCCAGCAGCCAAAGCGGAGCTAGCACAGATACGCAGTATTTT.

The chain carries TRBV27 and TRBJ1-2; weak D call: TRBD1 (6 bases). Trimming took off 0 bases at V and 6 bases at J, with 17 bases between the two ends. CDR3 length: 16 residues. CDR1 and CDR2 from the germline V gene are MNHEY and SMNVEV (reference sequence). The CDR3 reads CASSLSTGFGKDGYTF. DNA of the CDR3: TGTGCCAGCAGTTTATCGACAGGCTTCGGAAAGGATGGCTACACCTTC.

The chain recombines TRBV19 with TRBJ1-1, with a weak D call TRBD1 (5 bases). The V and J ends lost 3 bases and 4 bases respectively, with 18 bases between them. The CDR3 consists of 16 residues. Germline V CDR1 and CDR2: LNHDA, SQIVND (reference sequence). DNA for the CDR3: TGTGCCAGTAGTATTCTTGGGCGGGGCAGTGGCACTGAAGCTTTCTTT. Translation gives CASSILGRGSGTEAFF.

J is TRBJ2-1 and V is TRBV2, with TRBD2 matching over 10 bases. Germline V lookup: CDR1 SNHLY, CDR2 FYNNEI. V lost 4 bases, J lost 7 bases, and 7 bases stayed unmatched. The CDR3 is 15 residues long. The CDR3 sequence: CASSVPSGGANEQFF. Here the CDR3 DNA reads TGTGCCAGCAGTGTGCCGAGCGGGGGGGCAAATGAGCAGTTCTTC.

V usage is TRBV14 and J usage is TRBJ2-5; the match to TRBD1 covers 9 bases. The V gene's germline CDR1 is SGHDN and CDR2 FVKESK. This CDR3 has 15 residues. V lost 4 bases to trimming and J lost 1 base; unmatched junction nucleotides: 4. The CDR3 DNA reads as TGTGCCAGCAGCCTTACGACAGGGGGCCAAGAGACCCAGTACTTC. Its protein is CASSLTTGGQETQYF.

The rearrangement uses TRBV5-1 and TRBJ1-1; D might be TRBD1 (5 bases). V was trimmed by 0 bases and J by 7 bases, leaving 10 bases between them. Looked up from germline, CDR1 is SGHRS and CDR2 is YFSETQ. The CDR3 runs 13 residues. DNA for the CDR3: TGCGCCAGCAGCTTGGCCCCCGGGGGTGAAGCTTTCTTT. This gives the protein CASSLAPGGEAFF.

The CDR3 sequence: CASSPAGQEAFF. CDR3 coding DNA: TGTGCCAGCTCACCAGCAGGGCAAGAAGCTTTCTTT. The V gene is TRBV18, the J gene TRBJ1-1; tentatively, D is TRBD1 (5 bases). Germline V gene lookup returns CDR1 KGHSH and CDR2 LQKENI. Trimming stripped 2 bases from V and 8 bases from J, with 9 bases between. The CDR3 runs 12 residues.

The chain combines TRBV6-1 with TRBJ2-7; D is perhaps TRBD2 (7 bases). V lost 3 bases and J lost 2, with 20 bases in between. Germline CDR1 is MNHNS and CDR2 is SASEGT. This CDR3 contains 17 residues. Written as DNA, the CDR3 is TGTGCCAGCAGTGATGCGGCGGGGCGGGGGACAACCTACGAGCAGTACTTC. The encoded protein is CASSDAAGRGTTYEQYF.

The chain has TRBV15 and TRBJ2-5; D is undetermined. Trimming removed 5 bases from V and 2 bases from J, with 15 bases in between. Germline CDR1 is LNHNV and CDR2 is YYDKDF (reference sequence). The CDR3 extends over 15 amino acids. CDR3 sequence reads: CATSVAVDPQETQYF. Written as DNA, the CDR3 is TGTGCCACCAGCGTGGCGGTGGATCCTCAAGAGACCCAGTACTTC.

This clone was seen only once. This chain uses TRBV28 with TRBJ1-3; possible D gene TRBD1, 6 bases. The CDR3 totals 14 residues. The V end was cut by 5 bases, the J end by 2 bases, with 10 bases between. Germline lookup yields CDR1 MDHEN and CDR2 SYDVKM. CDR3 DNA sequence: TGTGCCAGCAGTCACTGGGGGCCTGGAAACACCATATATTTT. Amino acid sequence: CASSHWGPGNTIYF.

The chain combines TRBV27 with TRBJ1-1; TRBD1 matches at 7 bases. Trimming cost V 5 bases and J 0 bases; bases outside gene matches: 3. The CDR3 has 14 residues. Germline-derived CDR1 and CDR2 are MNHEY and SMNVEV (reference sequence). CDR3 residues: CASSADRVNTEAFF. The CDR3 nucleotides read TGTGCCAGCAGTGCCGACAGGGTGAACACTGAAGCTTTCTTT.

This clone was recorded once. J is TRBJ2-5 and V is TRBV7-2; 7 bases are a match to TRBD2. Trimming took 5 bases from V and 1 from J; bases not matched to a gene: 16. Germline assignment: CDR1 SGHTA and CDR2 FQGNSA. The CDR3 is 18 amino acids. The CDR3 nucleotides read TGTGCCAGCAGCCCGGGACCGACTAGCCTCCTAATCCAAGAGACCCAGTACTTC. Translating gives CASSPGPTSLLIQETQYF.

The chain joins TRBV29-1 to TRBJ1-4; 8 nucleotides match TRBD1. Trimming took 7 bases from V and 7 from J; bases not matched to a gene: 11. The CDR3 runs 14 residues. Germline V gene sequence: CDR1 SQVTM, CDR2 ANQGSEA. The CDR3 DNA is TGCAGCGCCAAACACAGGGGGAGAGGTGAAAAACTGTTTTTT. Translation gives CSAKHRGRGEKLFF. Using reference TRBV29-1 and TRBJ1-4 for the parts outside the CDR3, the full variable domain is SAVISQKPSRDICQRGTSLTIQCQVDSQVTMMFWYRQQPGQSLTLIATANQGSEATYESGFVIDKFPISRPNLTFSTLTVSNMSPEDSSIYLCSAKHRGRGEKLFFGSGTQLSVL.

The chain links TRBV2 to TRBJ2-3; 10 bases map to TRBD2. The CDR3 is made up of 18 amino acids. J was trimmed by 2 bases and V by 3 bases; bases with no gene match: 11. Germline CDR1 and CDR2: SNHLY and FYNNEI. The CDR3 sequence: CASSDPSGGPGSTDTQYF. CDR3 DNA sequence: TGTGCCAGCAGTGACCCTAGCGGGGGCCCCGGGTCCACAGATACGCAGTATTTT.

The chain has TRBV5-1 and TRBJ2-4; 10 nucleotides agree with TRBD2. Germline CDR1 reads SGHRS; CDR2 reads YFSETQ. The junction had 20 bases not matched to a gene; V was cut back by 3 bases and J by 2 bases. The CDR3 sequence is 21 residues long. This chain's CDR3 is CASSSDPSEREGKGTKNIQYF. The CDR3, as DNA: TGCGCCAGCAGCTCTGACCCGTCAGAGCGGGAGGGCAAGGGGACCAAAAACATTCAGTACTTC.

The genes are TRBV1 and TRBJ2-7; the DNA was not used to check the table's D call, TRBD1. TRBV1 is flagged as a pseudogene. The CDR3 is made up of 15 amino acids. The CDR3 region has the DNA TGCACCAGCAGCCAATCGGACAGGCTGGCCTACGAGCAGTACTTC. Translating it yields CTSSQSDRLAYEQYF.

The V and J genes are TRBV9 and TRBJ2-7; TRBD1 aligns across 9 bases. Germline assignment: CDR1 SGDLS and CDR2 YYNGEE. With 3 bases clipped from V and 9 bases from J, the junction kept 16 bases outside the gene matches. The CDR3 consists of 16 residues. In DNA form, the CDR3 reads TGTGCCAGCAGCGACGCTTCCGGGACAGGGAACAAAAGGCAGTACTTC. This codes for CASSDASGTGNKRQYF.

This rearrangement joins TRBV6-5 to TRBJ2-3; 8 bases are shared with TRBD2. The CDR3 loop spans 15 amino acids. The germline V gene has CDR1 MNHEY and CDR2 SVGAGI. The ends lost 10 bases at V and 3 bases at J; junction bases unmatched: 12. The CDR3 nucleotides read TGTGCCACTCTCCCCGGGGGGGGGAGTACAGATACGCAGTATTTT. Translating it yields CATLPGGGSTDTQYF.

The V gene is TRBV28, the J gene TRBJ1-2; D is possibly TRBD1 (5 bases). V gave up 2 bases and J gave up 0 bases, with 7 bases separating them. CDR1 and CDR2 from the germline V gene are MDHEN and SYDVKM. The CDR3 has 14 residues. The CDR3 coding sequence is TGTGCCAGCAGTTTAGGGGCGGCTAACTATGGCTACACCTTC. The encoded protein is CASSLGAANYGYTF.

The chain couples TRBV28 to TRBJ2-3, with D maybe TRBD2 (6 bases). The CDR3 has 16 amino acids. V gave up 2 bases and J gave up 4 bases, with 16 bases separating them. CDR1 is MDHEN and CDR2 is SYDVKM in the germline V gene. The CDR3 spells CASSLRITGVSDTQYF. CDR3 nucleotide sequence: TGTGCCAGCAGTTTACGAATAACGGGAGTTTCAGATACGCAGTATTTT.

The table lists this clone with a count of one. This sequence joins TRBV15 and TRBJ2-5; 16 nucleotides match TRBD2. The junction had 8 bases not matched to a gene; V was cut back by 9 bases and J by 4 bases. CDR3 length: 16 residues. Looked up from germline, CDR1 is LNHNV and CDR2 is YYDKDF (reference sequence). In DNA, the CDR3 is TGTGCCACACGGTGGGGACTAGCGGGAGGGCCAGAGACCCAGTACTTC. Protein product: CATRWGLAGGPETQYF. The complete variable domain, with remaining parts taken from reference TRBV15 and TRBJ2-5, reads DAMVIQNPRYQVTQFGKPVTLSCSQTLNHNVMYWYQQKSSQAPKLLFHYYDKDFNNEADTPDNFQSRRPNTSFCFLDIRSPGLGDTAMYLCATRWGLAGGPETQYFGPGTRLLVL.

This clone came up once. CDR3 protein: CASSLRPIQTAGGYTF. The CDR3 coding sequence is TGTGCCAGCAGTTTAAGACCCATCCAGACAGCGGGTGGCTACACCTTC. The chain links TRBV28 to TRBJ1-2; a possible D gene is TRBD1 (5 bases). V gave up 2 bases and J gave up 7 bases, with 20 bases separating them. CDR1 and CDR2 (germline): MDHEN, SYDVKM. The length of the CDR3 is 16 residues.

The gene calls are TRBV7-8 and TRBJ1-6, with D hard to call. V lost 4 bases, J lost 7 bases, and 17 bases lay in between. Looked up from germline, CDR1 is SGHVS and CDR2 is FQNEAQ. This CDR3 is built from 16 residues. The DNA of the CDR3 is TGTGCCAGCAGCTCAAGTCTTGTCAGGTTGAATTCACCCCTCCACTTT. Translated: CASSSSLVRLNSPLHF. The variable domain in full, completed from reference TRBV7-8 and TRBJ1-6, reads GAGVSQSPRYKVAKRGQDVALRCDPISGHVSLFWYQQALGQGPEFLTYFQNEAQLDKSGLPSDRFFAERPEGSVSTLKIQRTQQEDSAVYLCASSSSLVRLNSPLHFGNGTRLTVT.

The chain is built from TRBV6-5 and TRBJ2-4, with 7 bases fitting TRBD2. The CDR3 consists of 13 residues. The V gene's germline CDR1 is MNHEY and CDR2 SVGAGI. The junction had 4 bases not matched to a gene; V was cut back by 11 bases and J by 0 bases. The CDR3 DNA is TGTGCCCTGAGCGGGACAGCCAAAAACATTCAGTACTTC. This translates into CALSGTAKNIQYF.